These 27 T cell receptor beta chains were sequenced from one sample in a study of PD-L1 blockade in urothelial cancer. The method was immunoSEQ multiplex PCR; TCRdb's version includes in-frame clones alone and lacks a portion of them. The sample records some 45,000 clones, 65% to 85% being singletons. Time point noted: pretreatment peripheral blood. The sample in question was PBMCs, obtained around atezolizumab (anti-PD-L1) treatment. The receptors were sampled from a man in his 60s with urothelial cancer.

This rearrangement joins TRBV7-2 to TRBJ2-5; D is undetermined. V lost 5 bases to trimming and J lost 0 bases, with 13 bases between them. This CDR3 is built from 15 residues. Germline CDR1 and CDR2: SGHTA and FQGNSA. In DNA form, the CDR3 reads TGTGCCAGCAGCAGAAACTCCCAATACCAAGAGACCCAGTACTTC. It translates to CASSRNSQYQETQYF.

V and J are TRBV28 and TRBJ1-2; D is ambiguous. The V gene lost 5 bases and the J gene lost 3 bases, with 13 bases spanning the gap. The CDR3 runs 14 residues. Germline loops: CDR1 MDHEN, CDR2 SYDVKM. CDR3 DNA sequence: TGTGCCAGCAGTCGGGTAGGAGGAGACTATGGCTACACCTTC. Residues: CASSRVGGDYGYTF.

This rearrangement joins TRBV6-1 to TRBJ2-5; D is possibly TRBD2 (7 bases). CDR1 is MNHNS, CDR2 SASEGT, per germline. Trimming took off 8 bases at V and 9 bases at J, with 25 bases between the two ends. This CDR3 has 15 residues. CDR3 in DNA: TGTGCCAGCTTATTACCGGCGGGACAAGGGGGGGCCCAGTACTTC. It encodes CASLLPAGQGGAQYF.

This clone was found once. The V and J genes are TRBV11-3 and TRBJ2-2; D gene unclear. V lost 5 bases, J lost 0 bases, and 22 bases lay in between. This CDR3 is 19 amino acids long. CDR1 SGHNT and CDR2 YENEEA come from the germline V gene. In DNA, the CDR3 is TGTGCCAGCAGCCACCACCACCCCACGGTCTCGCCGAACACCGGGGAGCTGTTTTTT. Its protein is CASSHHHPTVSPNTGELFF.

The V call is TRBV18, the J call TRBJ1-1; the D gene is possibly TRBD1 (6 bases). The germline gives CDR1 KGHSH, CDR2 LQKENI. Trimming stripped 6 bases from V and 1 base from J, with 9 bases between. This CDR3 is 13 amino acids long. CDR3 in DNA: TGTGCCAGCTCTCAGACAGGGAACACTGAAGCTTTCTTT. Residues: CASSQTGNTEAFF.

V usage is TRBV6-1 and J usage is TRBJ2-5, with 8 bases fitting TRBD2. The CDR3 loop spans 14 amino acids. The V and J ends lost 4 bases and 5 bases, in that order; junction bases with no gene match: 6. Looked up from germline, CDR1 is MNHNS and CDR2 is SASEGT. CDR3 nucleotide sequence: TGTGCCAGCAGTGTGGCGGGGGGCAGGGAGACCCAGTACTTC. It translates to CASSVAGGRETQYF.

V is TRBV4-1 and J is TRBJ2-7; D possibly corresponds to TRBD2 (6 bases). The CDR3 loop spans 16 amino acids. Germline V gene lookup returns CDR1 MGHRA and CDR2 YSYEKL. Trimming stripped 3 bases from V and 3 bases from J, with 18 bases between. Here the CDR3 DNA reads TGCGCCAGCAGCCAGACCCATAGCGGTCTCGGCTACGAGCAGTACTTC. Residues: CASSQTHSGLGYEQYF.

This chain connects TRBV4-3 to TRBJ2-1, with a tentative D call TRBD1 (5 bases). CDR1 and CDR2 (germline): LGHNA, YSLEER. V lost 0 bases, J lost 5 bases, and 11 bases lay in between. The CDR3 covers 15 residues. The CDR3 DNA is TGCGCCAGCAGCCAAGACATCGGCAGGGACAATGAGCAGTTCTTC. Residues: CASSQDIGRDNEQFF.

This clone was seen a handful of times. This chain links TRBV7-2 with TRBJ1-1; tentative D call: TRBD1 (6 bases). The V end lost 5 bases, the J end lost 3 bases, and 19 bases lay between the germline ends. CDR3 length: 16 residues. CDR1 is SGHTA and CDR2 is FQGNSA in the germline V gene. CDR3 residues: CASSVISGGGDTEAFF. The CDR3 coding sequence is TGTGCCAGCAGCGTTATTTCGGGAGGGGGGGACACTGAAGCTTTCTTT. Supplemented by reference TRBV7-2 and TRBJ1-1, the full variable domain reads GAGVSQSPSNKVTEKGKDVELRCDPISGHTALYWYRQSLGQGLEFLIYFQGNSAPDKSGLPSDRFSAERTGGSVSTLTIQRTQQEDSAVYLCASSVISGGGDTEAFFGQGTRLTVV.

This chain uses TRBV5-1 with TRBJ2-7; 9 bases are a match to TRBD1. Germline lookup yields CDR1 SGHRS and CDR2 YFSETQ. The trim removed 0 bases at V and 3 bases at J, leaving 7 bases unmatched. The CDR3 runs 16 residues. The CDR3 region has the DNA TGCGCCAGCAGCTTGGTTTGGGACAGGGAGTTCTACGAGCAGTACTTC. Its translation is CASSLVWDREFYEQYF.

This clone came up a few times. The V call is TRBV11-3, the J call TRBJ2-1; 9 bases align to TRBD1. After removal of 4 bases from V and 10 bases from J, the junction contained 11 bases not matched to a gene. This CDR3 comprises 15 residues. Germline CDR1 is SGHNT and CDR2 is YENEEA. In nucleotides, the CDR3 is TGTGCCAGCAGCTCATCATCCGGGACAGGGCTCGAGCAGTTCTTC. Its translation is CASSSSSGTGLEQFF. The variable domain in full, completed from reference TRBV11-3 and TRBJ2-1, reads EAGVVQSPRYKIIEKKQPVAFWCNPISGHNTLYWYLQNLGQGPELLIRYENEEAVDDSQLPKDRFSAERLKGVDSTLKIQPAELGDSAVYLCASSSSSGTGLEQFFGPGTRLTVL.

The V and J genes are TRBV2 and TRBJ1-5; 9 nucleotides match TRBD1. Trimming removed 4 bases from V and 4 bases from J; junction bases left unmatched: 2. Germline CDR1 and CDR2: SNHLY and FYNNEI. The CDR3 is made up of 14 amino acids. The CDR3 DNA reads as TGTGCCAGCAGTGGACAGGGGGAGAATCAGCCCCAGCATTTT. Translated: CASSGQGENQPQHF.

This chain uses TRBV5-1 with TRBJ2-7; tentatively, D is TRBD1 (6 bases). The CDR3 extends over 14 amino acids. Trimming removed 4 bases at V and 10 bases at J, with 21 bases between. Per the germline V gene, CDR1 is SGHRS and CDR2 is YFSETQ. CDR3 DNA: TGCGCCAGCAGCCAAGGACAGAATTCCTACCCTCAGTACTTC. It translates to CASSQGQNSYPQYF. Drawing the rest from reference TRBV5-1 and TRBJ2-7, the complete variable domain is KAGVTQTPRYLIKTRGQQVTLSCSPISGHRSVSWYQQTPGQGLQFLFEYFSETQRNKGNFPGRFSGRQFSNSRSEMNVSTLELGDSALYLCASSQGQNSYPQYFGPGTRLTVT.

This chain joins TRBV9 and TRBJ2-3; 7 nucleotides agree with TRBD2. Germline V gene sequence: CDR1 SGDLS, CDR2 YYNGEE. The CDR3 covers 15 residues. The V gene end was trimmed by 0 bases and the J gene end by 3 bases; junction bases not matched to a gene: 4. In nucleotides, the CDR3 is TGTGCCAGCAGCGTAGGGGGACTACCAACAGATACGCAGTATTTT. Translation gives CASSVGGLPTDTQYF.

DNA of the CDR3: TGTGCCAGCAGCCCGGGCGGGAGGGCCTGGATCCCCAATGAGCAGTTCTTC. Translation: CASSPGGRAWIPNEQFF. V usage is TRBV14 and J usage is TRBJ2-1; 9 nucleotides align to TRBD2. The CDR3 has 17 residues. V gave up 4 bases and J gave up 6 bases; unmatched junction bases: 13. Germline lookup yields CDR1 SGHDN and CDR2 FVKESK.

The genes are TRBV10-3 and TRBJ2-5, with a tentative D call TRBD1 (6 bases). V was shortened by 0 bases and J by 2 bases, with 7 bases between the two germline ends. The germline V gene encodes CDR1 ENHRY and CDR2 SYGVKD. The CDR3 has 14 residues. CDR3 sequence (DNA): TGTGCCATCAGTGAGTCGGACAGTCAAGAGACCCAGTACTTC. This sequence encodes CAISESDSQETQYF.

The V gene is TRBV9, the J gene TRBJ2-1; a weak D match, TRBD1 (5 bases). Trimming cost V 4 bases and J 9 bases, with 17 bases left between them. Germline assignment: CDR1 SGDLS and CDR2 YYNGEE. This CDR3 is built from 14 residues. The CDR3, as DNA: TGTGCCAGCAGCCCCCTACCAGGGCGTGGTGAGCAGTTCTTC. This encodes CASSPLPGRGEQFF.

The chain's CDR3 is CASSLVTSGRRNEQFF. The CDR3 DNA reads as TGTGCCAGCAGTTTAGTTACTAGCGGGAGACGGAATGAGCAGTTCTTC. The chain couples TRBV27 to TRBJ2-1, with 11 bases matching TRBD2. With V trimmed by 2 bases and J by 7 bases, 7 bases remained unmatched. The germline V gene encodes CDR1 MNHEY and CDR2 SMNVEV (reference sequence). This CDR3 has 16 amino acids.

The chain couples TRBV5-1 to TRBJ1-1; D not certain. The V gene lost 4 bases and the J gene lost 0 bases, with 7 bases spanning the gap. Germline-derived CDR1 and CDR2 are SGHRS and YFSETQ. The CDR3 consists of 13 residues. In DNA form, the CDR3 reads TGCGCCAGCAGCCTCACAGTGAACACTGAAGCTTTCTTT. It translates to CASSLTVNTEAFF.

This chain uses TRBV27 with TRBJ1-6; D is undetermined. Germline lookup yields CDR1 MNHEY and CDR2 SMNVEV (reference sequence). The V end lost 5 bases, the J end lost 9 bases, and 14 bases lay between the germline ends. This CDR3 comprises 14 residues. The CDR3 reads CASSRRERGSPLHF. The DNA for the CDR3 is TGTGCCAGCAGTCGGAGGGAAAGAGGTTCACCCCTCCACTTT.

This chain uses TRBV28 with TRBJ1-1, with D perhaps matching TRBD1 (5 bases). CDR3 length: 15 amino acids. V lost 7 bases, J lost 1 base, and 16 bases lay in between. CDR1 and CDR2 from the germline V gene are MDHEN and SYDVKM. CDR3 sequence: CASIQGSWWNTEAFF. The DNA for the CDR3 is TGTGCCAGCATTCAGGGATCCTGGTGGAACACTGAAGCTTTCTTT.

This clone has only one observation. This chain uses TRBV28 with TRBJ2-5; tentatively, D is TRBD1 (5 bases). The CDR3 is made up of 13 amino acids. V was shortened by 10 bases and J by 4 bases, with 16 bases between the two germline ends. CDR1 and CDR2 from the germline V gene are MDHEN and SYDVKM. CDR3 sequence: CATEMGQGETQYF. Written as DNA, the CDR3 is TGTGCCACCGAAATGGGCCAGGGAGAGACCCAGTACTTC.

The V and J genes are TRBV15 and TRBJ1-2; 7 bases are shared with TRBD1. V lost 0 bases, J lost 5 bases, and 3 bases stayed unmatched. Germline CDR1 and CDR2: LNHNV and YYDKDF (reference sequence). There are 14 residues in the CDR3. This CDR3 reads CATSRDKGQYGYTF. Written as DNA, the CDR3 is TGTGCCACCAGCAGAGATAAGGGACAGTATGGCTACACCTTC.

The CDR3 DNA sequence: TGTGCCAGCAGTCCCTGGACTAGCGGGAGATTGGGGGAGACCCAGTACTTC. Protein: CASSPWTSGRLGETQYF. The rearrangement joins TRBV27 to TRBJ2-5; 13 positions agree with TRBD2. CDR1 and CDR2 from the germline V gene are MNHEY and SMNVEV (reference sequence). The CDR3 is 17 residues long. With 5 bases clipped from V and 5 bases from J, the junction kept 11 bases outside the gene matches.

The rearrangement joins TRBV29-1 to TRBJ2-3; D is possibly TRBD2 (5 bases). The ends were cut back, 5 bases at V and 0 bases at J, with 12 bases in the middle. Germline V gene sequence: CDR1 SQVTM, CDR2 ANQGSEA. There are 14 residues in the CDR3. The CDR3 sequence: CSVRGGLSTDTQYF. In DNA form, the CDR3 reads TGCAGCGTTCGAGGCGGGCTTAGCACAGATACGCAGTATTTT.

The rearrangement links TRBV6-5 to TRBJ2-5, with a tentative D call TRBD2 (7 bases). Trimming took off 2 bases at V and 7 bases at J, with 17 bases between the two ends. CDR3 length equals 15 residues. Germline lookup yields CDR1 MNHEY and CDR2 SVGAGI. The CDR3 is CASSYALGGGATQYF. As DNA, the CDR3 is TGTGCCAGCAGTTACGCTTTGGGTGGGGGGGCGACCCAGTACTTC.

V gene TRBV15 combines with J gene TRBJ2-5, with a possible D match to TRBD1 (6 bases). Germline V gene sequence: CDR1 LNHNV, CDR2 YYDKDF (reference sequence). Trimming took off 3 bases at V and 1 base at J, with 12 bases between the two ends. The CDR3 extends over 15 amino acids. In nucleotides, the CDR3 is TGTGCCACCAGCAGCCAAGGGACACCCCAAGAGACCCAGTACTTC. This codes for CATSSQGTPQETQYF.